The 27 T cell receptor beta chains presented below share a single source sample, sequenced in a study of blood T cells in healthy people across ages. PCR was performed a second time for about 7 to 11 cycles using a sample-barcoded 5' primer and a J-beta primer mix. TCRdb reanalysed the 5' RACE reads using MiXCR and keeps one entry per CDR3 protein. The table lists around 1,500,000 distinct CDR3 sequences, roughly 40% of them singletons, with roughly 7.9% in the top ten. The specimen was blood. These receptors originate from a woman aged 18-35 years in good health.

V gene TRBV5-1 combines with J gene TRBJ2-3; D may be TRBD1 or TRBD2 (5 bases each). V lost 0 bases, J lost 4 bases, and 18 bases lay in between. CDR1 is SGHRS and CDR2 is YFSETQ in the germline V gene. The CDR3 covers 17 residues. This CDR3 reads CASSLDGDPMGPDTQYF. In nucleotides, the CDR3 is TGCGCCAGCAGCTTGGACGGGGACCCCATGGGACCAGATACGCAGTATTTT. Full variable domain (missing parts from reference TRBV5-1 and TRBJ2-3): KAGVTQTPRYLIKTRGQQVTLSCSPISGHRSVSWYQQTPGQGLQFLFEYFSETQRNKGNFPGRFSGRQFSNSRSEMNVSTLELGDSALYLCASSLDGDPMGPDTQYFGPGTRLTVL.

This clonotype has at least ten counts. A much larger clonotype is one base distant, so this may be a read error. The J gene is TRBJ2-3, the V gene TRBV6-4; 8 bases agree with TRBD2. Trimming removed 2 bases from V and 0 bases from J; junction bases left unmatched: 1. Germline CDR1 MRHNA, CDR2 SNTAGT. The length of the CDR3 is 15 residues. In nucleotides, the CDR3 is TGTGCCAGCAGTGACGCTAGCGGGAGCACAGATACGCAGTATTTT. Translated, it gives CASSDASGSTDTQYF.

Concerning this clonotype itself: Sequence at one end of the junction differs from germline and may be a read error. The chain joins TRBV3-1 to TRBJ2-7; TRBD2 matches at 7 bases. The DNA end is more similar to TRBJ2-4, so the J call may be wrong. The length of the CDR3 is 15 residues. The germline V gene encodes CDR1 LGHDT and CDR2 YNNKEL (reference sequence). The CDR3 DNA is TGTGTCAGCAGCCAAGGAGCGGGACCGAAAAACATTCAGTACTTC. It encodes CVSSQGAGPKNIQYF.

The CDR3 DNA reads TGTGCCAGCAGCTTAGGCATCGGACTAGCGGGAGCTTTAAGAGATACGCAGTATTTT. Translation: CASSLGIGLAGALRDTQYF. The genes are TRBV7-2 and TRBJ2-3; 13 bases line up with TRBD2. After removal of 1 base from V and 5 bases from J, the junction contained 12 bases not matched to a gene. Germline CDR1 and CDR2: SGHTA and FQGNSA. The CDR3 runs to 19 residues.

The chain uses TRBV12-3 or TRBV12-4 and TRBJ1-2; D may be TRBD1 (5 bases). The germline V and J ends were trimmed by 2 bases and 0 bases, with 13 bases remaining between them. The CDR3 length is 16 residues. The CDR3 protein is CASSLQGFNPNYGYTF. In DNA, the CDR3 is TGTGCCAGCAGTTTACAGGGTTTCAATCCTAACTATGGCTACACCTTC.

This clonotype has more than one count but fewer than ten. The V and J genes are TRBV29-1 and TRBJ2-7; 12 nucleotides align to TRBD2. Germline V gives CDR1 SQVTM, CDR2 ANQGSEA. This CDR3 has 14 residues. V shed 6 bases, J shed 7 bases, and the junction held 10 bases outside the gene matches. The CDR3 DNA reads TGCAGCGTCGATCGGACTAGCGGGAAAAATGAGCAGTACTTC. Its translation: CSVDRTSGKNEQYF.

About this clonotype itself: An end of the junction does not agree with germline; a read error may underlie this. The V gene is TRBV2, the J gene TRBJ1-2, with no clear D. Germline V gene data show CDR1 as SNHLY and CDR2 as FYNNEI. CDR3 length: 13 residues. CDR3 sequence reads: CAGSGEASRGYTF. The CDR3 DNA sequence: TGTGCCGGCAGTGGGGAGGCGTCGAGGGGCTACACCTTC.

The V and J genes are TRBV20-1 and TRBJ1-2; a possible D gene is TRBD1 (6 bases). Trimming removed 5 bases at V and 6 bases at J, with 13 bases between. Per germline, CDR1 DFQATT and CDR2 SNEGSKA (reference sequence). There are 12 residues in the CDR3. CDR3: CSAETGAHGYTF. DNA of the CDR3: TGCAGTGCTGAGACGGGGGCCCATGGCTACACCTTC.

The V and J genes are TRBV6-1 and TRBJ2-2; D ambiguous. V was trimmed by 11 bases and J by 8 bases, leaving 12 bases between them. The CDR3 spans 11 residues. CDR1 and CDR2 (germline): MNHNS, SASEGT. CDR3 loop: CAAASWGELFF. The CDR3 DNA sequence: TGTGCCGCCGCCTCCTGGGGGGAGCTGTTTTTT.

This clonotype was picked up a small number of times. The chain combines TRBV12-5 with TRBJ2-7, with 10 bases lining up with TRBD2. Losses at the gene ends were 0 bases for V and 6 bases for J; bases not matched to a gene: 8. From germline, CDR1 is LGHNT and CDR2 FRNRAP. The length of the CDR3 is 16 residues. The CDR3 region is CASGLVHSGRAFEQYF. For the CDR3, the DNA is TGTGCTAGTGGTTTGGTTCACAGCGGGAGGGCCTTCGAGCAGTACTTC.

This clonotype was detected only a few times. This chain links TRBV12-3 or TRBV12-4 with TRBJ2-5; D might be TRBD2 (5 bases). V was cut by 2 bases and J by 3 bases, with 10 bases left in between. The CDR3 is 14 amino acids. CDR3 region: CASSLIQEEETQYF. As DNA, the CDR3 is TGTGCCAGCAGTTTAATCCAGGAGGAAGAGACCCAGTACTTC.

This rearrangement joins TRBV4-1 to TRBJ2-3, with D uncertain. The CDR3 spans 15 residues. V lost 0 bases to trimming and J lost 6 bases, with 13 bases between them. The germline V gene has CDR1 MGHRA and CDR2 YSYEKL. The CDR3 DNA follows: TGCGCCAGCAGCCAAGAAGGGTTGTCTGGGGATACGCAGTATTTT. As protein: CASSQEGLSGDTQYF.

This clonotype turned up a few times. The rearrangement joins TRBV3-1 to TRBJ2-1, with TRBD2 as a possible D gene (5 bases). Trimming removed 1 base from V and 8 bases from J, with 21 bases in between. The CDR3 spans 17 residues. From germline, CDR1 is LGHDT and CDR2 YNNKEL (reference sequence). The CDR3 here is CASSQVDPFGEGHEQFF. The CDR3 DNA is TGTGCCAGCAGCCAAGTTGATCCGTTCGGGGAAGGGCATGAGCAGTTCTTC.

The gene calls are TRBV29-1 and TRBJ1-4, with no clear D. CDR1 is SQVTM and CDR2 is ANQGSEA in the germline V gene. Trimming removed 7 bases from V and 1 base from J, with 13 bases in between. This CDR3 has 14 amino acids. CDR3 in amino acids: CSARTIKTNEKLFF. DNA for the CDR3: TGCAGCGCCAGGACGATCAAAACTAATGAAAAACTGTTTTTT.

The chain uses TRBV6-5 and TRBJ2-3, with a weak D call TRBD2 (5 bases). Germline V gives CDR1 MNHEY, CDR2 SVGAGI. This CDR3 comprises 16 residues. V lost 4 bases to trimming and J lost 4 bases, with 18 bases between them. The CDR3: CASSSRSRLAADTQYF. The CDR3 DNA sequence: TGTGCCAGCAGTTCACGCTCAAGGCTAGCAGCAGATACGCAGTATTTT.

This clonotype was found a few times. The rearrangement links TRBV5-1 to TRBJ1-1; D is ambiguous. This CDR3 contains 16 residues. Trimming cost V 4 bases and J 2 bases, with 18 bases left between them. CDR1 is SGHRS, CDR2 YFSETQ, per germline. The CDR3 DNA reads TGCGCCAGCAGCCCCAAGAAGCTCACGGTAAACACTGAAGCTTTCTTT. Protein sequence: CASSPKKLTVNTEAFF.

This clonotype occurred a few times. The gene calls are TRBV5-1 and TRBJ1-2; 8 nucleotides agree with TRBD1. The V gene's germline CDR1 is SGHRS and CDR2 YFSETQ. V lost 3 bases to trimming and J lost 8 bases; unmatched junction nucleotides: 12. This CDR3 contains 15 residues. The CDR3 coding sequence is TGCGCCAGCAGCTGGGACCTGACAGGGGCTTGGGGCTACACCTTC. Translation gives CASSWDLTGAWGYTF. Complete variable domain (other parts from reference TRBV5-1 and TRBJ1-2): KAGVTQTPRYLIKTRGQQVTLSCSPISGHRSVSWYQQTPGQGLQFLFEYFSETQRNKGNFPGRFSGRQFSNSRSEMNVSTLELGDSALYLCASSWDLTGAWGYTFGSGTRLTVV.

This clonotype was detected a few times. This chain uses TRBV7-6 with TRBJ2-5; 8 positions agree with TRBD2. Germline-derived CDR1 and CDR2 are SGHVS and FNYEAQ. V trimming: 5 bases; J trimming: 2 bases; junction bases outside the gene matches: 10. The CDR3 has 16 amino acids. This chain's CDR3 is CASSLRAGAPQETQYF. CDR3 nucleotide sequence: TGTGCCAGCAGCCTTCGAGCGGGAGCCCCTCAAGAGACCCAGTACTTC.

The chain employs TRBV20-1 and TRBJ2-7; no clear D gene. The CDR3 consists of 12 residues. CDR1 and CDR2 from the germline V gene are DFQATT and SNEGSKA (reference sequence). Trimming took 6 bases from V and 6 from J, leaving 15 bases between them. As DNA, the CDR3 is TGCAGTGCCCCCTACCTAGGCCGCGAGCAGTACTTC. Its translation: CSAPYLGREQYF.

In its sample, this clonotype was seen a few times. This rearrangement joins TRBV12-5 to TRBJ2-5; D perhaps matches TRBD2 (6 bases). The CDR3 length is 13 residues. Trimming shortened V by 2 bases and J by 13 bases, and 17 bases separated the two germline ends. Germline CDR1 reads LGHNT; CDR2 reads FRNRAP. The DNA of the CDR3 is TGTGCTAGTGGTTTGCCCGGGGGTCGGCCAGCGTACTTC. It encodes CASGLPGGRPAYF.

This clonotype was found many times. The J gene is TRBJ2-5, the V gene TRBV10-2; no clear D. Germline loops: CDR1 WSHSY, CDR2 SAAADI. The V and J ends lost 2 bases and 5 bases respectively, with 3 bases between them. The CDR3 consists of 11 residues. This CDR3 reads CASSEIETQYF. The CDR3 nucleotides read TGCGCCAGCAGTGAGATCGAGACCCAGTACTTC.

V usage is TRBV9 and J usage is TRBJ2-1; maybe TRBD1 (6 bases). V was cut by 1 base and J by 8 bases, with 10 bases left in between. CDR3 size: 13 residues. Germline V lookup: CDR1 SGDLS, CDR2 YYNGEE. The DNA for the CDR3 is TGTGCCAGCAGCGTACCAGGGGTTGATGAGCAGTTCTTC. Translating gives CASSVPGVDEQFF.

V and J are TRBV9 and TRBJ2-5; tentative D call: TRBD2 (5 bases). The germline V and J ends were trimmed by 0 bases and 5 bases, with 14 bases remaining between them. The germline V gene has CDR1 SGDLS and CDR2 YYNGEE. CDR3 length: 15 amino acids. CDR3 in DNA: TGTGCCAGCAGCGTAGGGACTGTCGATGGGGAGACCCAGTACTTC. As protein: CASSVGTVDGETQYF.

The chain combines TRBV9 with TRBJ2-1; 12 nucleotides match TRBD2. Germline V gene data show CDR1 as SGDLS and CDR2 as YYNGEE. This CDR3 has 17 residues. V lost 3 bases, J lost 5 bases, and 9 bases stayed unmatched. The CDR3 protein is CASSGRLAGELNNEQFF. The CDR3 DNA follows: TGTGCCAGCAGCGGCCGACTAGCGGGAGAGTTAAACAATGAGCAGTTCTTC.

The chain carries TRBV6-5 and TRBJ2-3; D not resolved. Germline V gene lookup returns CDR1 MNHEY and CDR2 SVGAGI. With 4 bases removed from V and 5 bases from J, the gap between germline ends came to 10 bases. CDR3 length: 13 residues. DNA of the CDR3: TGTGCCAGCAGTTCAAACGCTGTAGATACGCAGTATTTT. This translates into CASSSNAVDTQYF.

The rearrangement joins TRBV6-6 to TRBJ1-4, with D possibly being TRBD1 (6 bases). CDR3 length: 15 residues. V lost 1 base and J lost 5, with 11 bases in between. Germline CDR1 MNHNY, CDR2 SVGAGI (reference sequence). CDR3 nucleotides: TGTGCCAGCAGTTACTGGGGGGCGAGCAATGAAAAACTGTTTTTT. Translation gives CASSYWGASNEKLFF.

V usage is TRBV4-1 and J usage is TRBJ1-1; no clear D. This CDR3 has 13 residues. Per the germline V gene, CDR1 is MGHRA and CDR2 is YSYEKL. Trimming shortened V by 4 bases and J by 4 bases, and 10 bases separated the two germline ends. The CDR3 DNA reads TGCGCCAGCAGCCCCCCCGGATTCACTGAAGCTTTCTTT. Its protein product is CASSPPGFTEAFF.